The 2 T cell receptor beta chains in this list originate from one sample, sequenced in a study of blood T cells in healthy people across ages. A second PCR, run for about 6 to 11 cycles, used a sample-barcoded 5' primer plus a J-beta primer mix. TCRdb re-called the 5' RACE reads through MiXCR, storing one row per CDR3 protein. In the table there are 450,000 to 650,000 distinct CDR3 sequences, around 24% of which are singletons. These sequences were also reported in another study, on T cells of mothers and their children.

The sequencing sample was made of blood. The receptors stem from a boy between 10 and 17 years old in good health.

This clonotype was seen a few times. This chain joins TRBV7-6 and TRBJ1-1, with 9 bases matching TRBD1. V was clipped by 4 bases and J by 1 base; unmatched bases: 10. Germline CDR1 SGHVS, CDR2 FNYEAQ. This CDR3 is 17 amino acids long. The CDR3 sequence is CASSSTGTGRRNTEAFF. Here the CDR3 DNA reads TGTGCCAGCAGCTCAACCGGGACAGGGCGAAGGAACACTGAAGCTTTCTTT.

The V gene is TRBV12-3 or TRBV12-4, the J gene TRBJ2-5; D gene uncertain. The CDR3 loop spans 14 amino acids. With 3 bases removed from V and 2 bases from J, the gap between germline ends came to 10 bases. CDR3 sequence reads: CASSFRQQQETQYF. CDR3 DNA sequence: TGTGCCAGCAGTTTTCGTCAGCAGCAAGAGACCCAGTACTTC.